This passage covers 23 T cell receptor beta chains from one sample sequenced in a study of OX40 agonist ivuxolimab in advanced cancers. Profiled with immunoSEQ multiplex PCR; TCRdb holds only in-frame clones, not every one. The sample includes 60,000 to 70,000 clones, around 93% of them seen just once. The starting material was CD4+ or CD8+ T cells sorted from blood, obtained in a trial of the OX40 agonist ivuxolimab. These receptors originate from an adult with an advanced solid tumor such as melanoma, head and neck, liver or kidney cancer.

The J gene is TRBJ2-7, the V gene TRBV7-2, with TRBD2 as a possible D gene (5 bases). The CDR3 has 15 amino acids. Germline CDR1 is SGHTA and CDR2 is FQGNSA. V lost 5 bases, J lost 2 bases, and 16 bases lay in between. CDR3 sequence (DNA): TGTGCCAGCAGCCCCCCCGGACTTAAAACCTACGAGCAGTACTTC. This translates into CASSPPGLKTYEQYF. Variable domain in full (rest from reference TRBV7-2 and TRBJ2-7): GAGVSQSPSNKVTEKGKDVELRCDPISGHTALYWYRQSLGQGLEFLIYFQGNSAPDKSGLPSDRFSAERTGGSVSTLTIQRTQQEDSAVYLCASSPPGLKTYEQYFGPGTRLTVT.

CDR3 sequence (DNA): TGTGCCAGCAGCTTAGGGGGCGATGAGCAGTACTTC. Protein product: CASSLGGDEQYF. The rearrangement joins TRBV7-9 to TRBJ2-7, with D perhaps TRBD1 (5 bases). Trimming cost V 1 base and J 7 bases, with 8 bases left between them. Per germline, CDR1 SEHNR and CDR2 FQNEAQ (reference sequence). The length of the CDR3 is 12 residues.

The rearrangement joins TRBV25-1 to TRBJ1-5; TRBD1 matches at 8 bases. Per germline, CDR1 MGHDK and CDR2 SYGVNS. The CDR3 covers 15 residues. Trimming at V came to 3 bases and at J to 4 bases, leaving 5 bases not matched to a gene. For the CDR3, the DNA is TGTGCCAGCAGTGACCAGACAGGGGATAATCAGCCCCAGCATTTT. It translates to CASSDQTGDNQPQHF.

The rearrangement links TRBV19 to TRBJ1-5, with TRBD1 matching 9 bases. The CDR3 consists of 14 residues. Germline assignment: CDR1 LNHDA and CDR2 SQIVND (reference sequence). Trimming at V came to 3 bases and at J to 8 bases, leaving 5 bases not matched to a gene. CDR3 sequence reads: CASSMGQGVEPQHF. Written as DNA, the CDR3 is TGTGCCAGTAGTATGGGACAGGGTGTTGAGCCCCAGCATTTT.

This rearrangement joins TRBV27 to TRBJ2-7; tentatively, D is TRBD1 or TRBD2 (7 bases each). The CDR3 is 16 amino acids. V was cut by 2 bases and J by 2 bases, with 16 bases left in between. Germline assignment: CDR1 MNHEY and CDR2 SMNVEV (reference sequence). DNA for the CDR3: TGTGCCAGCAGTTTACTGACAGGGAGGGAGCCCTACGAGCAGTACTTC. The encoded protein is CASSLLTGREPYEQYF.

Notes on this clone: The junction departs from the called germline gene at one end, perhaps through a read error. This sample also contains other DNA sequences that code for the same CDR3. This sequence joins TRBV28 and TRBJ1-1; no definite D call. CDR1 is MDHEN, CDR2 SYDVKM, per germline. The CDR3 runs to 15 residues. In DNA, the CDR3 is TGCGCCAGCAGTCCCCCAGCCGACTCTGGGACTGAAGCTTTCTTT. As protein: CASSPPADSGTEAFF.

The V gene is TRBV5-1, the J gene TRBJ2-5; 9 bases are a match to TRBD2. The germline CDR1 and CDR2 sequences are SGHRS and YFSETQ. The CDR3 length is 16 residues. With 5 bases clipped from V and 4 bases from J, the junction kept 12 bases outside the gene matches. The CDR3 loop reads CASSKGREGRGETQYF. CDR3 nucleotides: TGCGCCAGCAGTAAAGGGCGGGAGGGCCGGGGAGAGACCCAGTACTTC. Together with reference TRBV5-1 and TRBJ2-5, the CDR3 gives the full variable domain: KAGVTQTPRYLIKTRGQQVTLSCSPISGHRSVSWYQQTPGQGLQFLFEYFSETQRNKGNFPGRFSGRQFSNSRSEMNVSTLELGDSALYLCASSKGREGRGETQYFGPGTRLLVL.

The V and J genes are TRBV10-3 and TRBJ2-7; 8 nucleotides line up with TRBD2. Looked up from germline, CDR1 is ENHRY and CDR2 is SYGVKD. The CDR3 loop spans 15 amino acids. With V trimmed by 4 bases and J by 3 bases, 8 bases remained unmatched. The CDR3 loop reads CAISGPNSGNYEQYF. For the CDR3, the DNA is TGTGCCATCAGTGGCCCGAATAGCGGGAACTACGAGCAGTACTTC.

CDR3 DNA: TGTGCCAGCAGTTCGTCCCGGGACTTGTACGAGCAGTACTTC. It specifies CASSSSRDLYEQYF. The chain couples TRBV28 to TRBJ2-7, with D possibly being TRBD2 (6 bases). The germline V and J ends were trimmed by 4 bases and 4 bases, with 14 bases remaining between them. Germline V gene lookup returns CDR1 MDHEN and CDR2 SYDVKM. The CDR3 sequence is 14 residues long.

The chain has TRBV9 and TRBJ2-7; a possible D gene is TRBD1 (5 bases). V lost 3 bases to trimming and J lost 0 bases, with 7 bases between them. CDR1 and CDR2 from the germline V gene are SGDLS and YYNGEE. The CDR3 sequence is 13 residues long. Written as DNA, the CDR3 is TGTGCCAGCAGCGCCGGACACTCCTACGAGCAGTACTTC. Translation: CASSAGHSYEQYF.

This chain links TRBV7-8 with TRBJ1-1; perhaps TRBD1 as D (5 bases). The CDR3 spans 15 residues. Germline CDR1 and CDR2: SGHVS and FQNEAQ. The germline V and J ends were trimmed by 5 bases and 1 base, with 14 bases remaining between them. This chain's CDR3 is CASSDPGQPNTEAFF. CDR3 nucleotide sequence: TGTGCCAGCAGCGACCCCGGACAACCGAACACTGAAGCTTTCTTT.

This clone showed up just a few times. This chain links TRBV6-5 with TRBJ2-3; 9 bases line up with TRBD1. Germline trimming cut 5 bases from V and 4 bases from J; bases unmatched to any gene: 4. Germline assignment: CDR1 MNHEY and CDR2 SVGAGI. CDR3 length: 14 residues. Here the CDR3 reads CASSRGQGPDTQYF. CDR3 nucleotides: TGTGCCAGCAGTCGGGGACAGGGACCAGATACGCAGTATTTT.

The rearrangement links TRBV9 to TRBJ2-5; a weak D match, TRBD2 (6 bases). The CDR3 is 16 residues long. Trimming shortened V by 4 bases and J by 2 bases, and 18 bases separated the two germline ends. Germline CDR1 reads SGDLS; CDR2 reads YYNGEE. CDR3 sequence: CASSPRLGGNQETQYF. The DNA for the CDR3 is TGTGCCAGCAGCCCACGACTAGGAGGGAATCAAGAGACCCAGTACTTC.

This chain connects TRBV27 to TRBJ2-5; D is perhaps TRBD1 or TRBD2 (5 bases each). Judging by the DNA end, TRBJ2-7 fits better; the J call may be wrong. The CDR3 consists of 14 residues. The germline V gene has CDR1 MNHEY and CDR2 SMNVEV (reference sequence). The CDR3 bases are TGTGCCAGCAGTCTACGGGGCCTGGGCTACGAGCAGTACTTC. Residues: CASSLRGLGYEQYF.

This chain uses TRBV7-8 with TRBJ2-3, with D maybe TRBD2 (6 bases). Looked up from germline, CDR1 is SGHVS and CDR2 is FQNEAQ. CDR3 size: 16 residues. V gave up 6 bases and J gave up 1 base, with 17 bases separating them. CDR3 amino acids: CASSSGLPGGTDTQYF. The CDR3 DNA follows: TGTGCCAGCAGTTCGGGACTCCCGGGGGGCACAGATACGCAGTATTTT.

This chain uses TRBV25-1 with TRBJ2-7, with D possibly being TRBD1 (6 bases). The CDR3 is 13 amino acids. Germline V gene data show CDR1 as MGHDK and CDR2 as SYGVNS. With 9 bases removed from V and 2 bases from J, the gap between germline ends came to 14 bases. The CDR3 spells CASTQGEAYEQYF. CDR3 DNA: TGTGCCAGTACACAGGGTGAGGCCTACGAGCAGTACTTC.

The J gene is TRBJ2-2, the V gene TRBV6-4; a possible D gene is TRBD2 (6 bases). Trimming removed 5 bases from V and 0 bases from J, with 10 bases in between. The CDR3 length is 15 residues. Germline lookup yields CDR1 MRHNA and CDR2 SNTAGT. The CDR3 region is CASSPGTPNTGELFF. In DNA, the CDR3 is TGTGCCAGCAGTCCCGGGACTCCGAACACCGGGGAGCTGTTTTTT.

The chain recombines TRBV6-5 with TRBJ2-1; TRBD1 matches 8 bases. The CDR3 consists of 15 residues. With 6 bases clipped from V and 6 bases from J, the junction kept 10 bases outside the gene matches. Germline-derived CDR1 and CDR2 are MNHEY and SVGAGI. As DNA, the CDR3 is TGTGCCAGCAGAGCAGGGGGCTCCCTAGGCAATGAGCAGTTCTTC. This gives the protein CASRAGGSLGNEQFF.

This chain uses TRBV9 with TRBJ2-1, with 9 bases identical to TRBD2. The CDR3 loop spans 16 amino acids. Germline CDR1 reads SGDLS; CDR2 reads YYNGEE. The J segment lost 0 bases and the V segment lost 0 bases, leaving 1 base of the junction unmatched. CDR3 amino acids: CASSVEAGGSYNEQFF. Here the CDR3 DNA reads TGTGCCAGCAGCGTAGAAGCGGGAGGCTCCTACAATGAGCAGTTCTTC.

The chain recombines TRBV9 with TRBJ2-1, with D hard to call. V lost 2 bases, J lost 12 bases, and 18 bases lay in between. The CDR3 sequence is 14 residues long. Germline-derived CDR1 and CDR2 are SGDLS and YYNGEE. CDR3 region: CASSVGPGLVGQFF. CDR3 in DNA: TGTGCCAGCAGCGTCGGTCCGGGTCTGGTGGGGCAGTTCTTC.

The V and J genes are TRBV7-9 and TRBJ2-1; D may be TRBD1 (6 bases). Per the germline V gene, CDR1 is SEHNR and CDR2 is FQNEAQ (reference sequence). Trimming took off 5 bases at V and 4 bases at J, with 12 bases between the two ends. This CDR3 is 14 amino acids long. The CDR3 sequence is CASSTRTEYNEQFF. The CDR3 DNA reads as TGTGCCAGCAGCACGAGGACAGAGTACAATGAGCAGTTCTTC.

The chain recombines TRBV28 with TRBJ2-7; D is ambiguous. The germline V and J ends were trimmed by 2 bases and 0 bases, with 8 bases remaining between them. CDR3 size: 14 residues. The germline V gene encodes CDR1 MDHEN and CDR2 SYDVKM. In DNA, the CDR3 is TGTGCCAGCAGTTTAAGAGTTAGCTCCTACGAGCAGTACTTC. Encoded protein: CASSLRVSSYEQYF.

CDR3 sequence reads: CASSHINRDEQYF. In nucleotides, the CDR3 is TGTGCCAGCAGTCACATTAACAGGGACGAGCAGTACTTC. The rearrangement uses TRBV14 and TRBJ2-7; maybe TRBD1 (6 bases). There are 13 residues in the CDR3. Germline V gene data show CDR1 as SGHDN and CDR2 as FVKESK. Trimming shortened V by 6 bases and J by 5 bases, and 14 bases separated the two germline ends.